This is a list of T cell receptor beta chains from one sample in a study of blood T cell repertoires in COVID-19. Measured with immunoSEQ multiplex PCR; TCRdb has only the in-frame clones, and not every one. The repertoire includes nearly 300,000 clones, approximately 89% of them detected once, and roughly 2.9% sits in the top ten. Specimen: PBMCs or T cells enriched from blood (not recorded which). The receptor set was obtained from a woman aged 45 to 65 who had been exposed to COVID-19. The CDR3 runs from the conserved cysteine through the conserved F or W. Fields, in order: J gene, D gene, clone size, V gene, CDR3 DNA, CDR3 protein. D genes are given only for firm matches. Some rows have no size entry. The others give once, few or many, or a class for an expanded clone.

TRBJ1-2	-	-	TRBV6-5	TGTGCCAGCAGTTACCGCCAGGGTGGTGGCTACACCTTC	CASSYRQGGGYTF
TRBJ1-1	TRBD1	-	TRBV3-1/TRBV3-2	TGTGCCAGCAGCCAAGACTTGGGACAGGTTGAAGCTTTCTTT	CASSQDLGQVEAFF
TRBJ2-2	-	-	TRBV5-6	TGTGCCAGCAGCTTGGAGGGGGGGCTGGACACCGGGGAGCTGTTTTTT	CASSLEGGLDTGELFF
TRBJ1-2	TRBD1	few	TRBV5-1	TGCGCCAGCAGCCCAGGACAGGCAGAAGGTTATGGCTACACCTTC	CASSPGQAEGYGYTF
TRBJ2-1	TRBD1	once	TRBV19	TGTGCCAGTAGTATAGTGGCAGGGGGTGAGCAGTTCTTC	CASSIVAGGEQFF
TRBJ1-2	-	-	TRBV4-1	TGCGCCAGCAGCCAAGTAGGGGGTGACTATGGCTACACCTTC	CASSQVGGDYGYTF
TRBJ1-1	-	-	TRBV19	TGTGCCAGTAGTGAGGCGGCGGACATGAACACTGAAGCTTTCTTT	CASSEAADMNTEAFF
TRBJ1-3	-	once	TRBV28	TGTGCCAGCAGTCCCCACAGCGGACCCTCTGGAAACACCATATATTTT	CASSPHSGPSGNTIYF
TRBJ1-3	-	-	TRBV4-2	TGTGCCAGCAGCCCCTGGAAGACAGCCGACTCTGGAAACACCATATATTTT	CASSPWKTADSGNTIYF
TRBJ2-7	TRBD1	-	TRBV7-9	TGTGCCAGCAGTTGGGACAGGGATGGCGAGCAGTACTTC	CASSWDRDGEQYF
TRBJ2-5	TRBD1	once	TRBV4-2	TGTGCCAGCAGCTTGCACCGGGACAGGGTAGAGACCCAGTACTTC	CASSLHRDRVETQYF
TRBJ2-1	-	-	TRBV29-1	TGCAGCGTCGAAGGGGCTCGGGAGCAGTTCTTC	CSVEGAREQFF
TRBJ2-1	TRBD2	-	TRBV30	TGTGCCTGGGGACTAGCGGGGGGGCCGAGGTTCTTC	CAWGLAGGPRFF
TRBJ1-2	-	-	TRBV28	TGTGCCAGCAGCCTCAACTATGGCTACACCTTC	CASSLNYGYTF
TRBJ2-7	-	-	TRBV5-1	TGCGCCAGCAGCTTAAGCTTAAACGAGCAGTACTTC	CASSLSLNEQYF
TRBJ2-7	TRBD2	few	TRBV5-4	TGTGCCAGCAGCCGAGGACGGGGGGGAGTCTACGAGCAGTACTTC	CASSRGRGGVYEQYF
TRBJ1-5	TRBD1	-	TRBV2	TGTGCCAGCAGTGATGGGACAGGGGGCCTGTCTCAGCCCCAGCATTTT	CASSDGTGGLSQPQHF
TRBJ1-4	-	-	TRBV4-2	TGTGCCAGCAGCCAAGGGCCTATAGGGGCCGGTAATGAAAAACTGTTTTTT	CASSQGPIGAGNEKLFF
TRBJ2-5	TRBD1	-	TRBV13	TGTGCCAGCAGCTCAGACAGGGGCATTAAAGAGACCCAGTACTTC	CASSSDRGIKETQYF
TRBJ2-7	-	-	TRBV4-2	TGTGCCAGCAGCCAAGATCTTCACGAGCAGTACTTC	CASSQDLHEQYF
TRBJ2-5	TRBD1	-	TRBV19	TGTGCCAGTAGTATGGTTCAGGGGGAGAGTGAGACCCAGTACTTC	CASSMVQGESETQYF